The T cell receptor beta chain under discussion was sequenced for a study of T cell responses to AZD1222 COVID-19 vaccine. Study-wide findings and caveats: None of the repertoires were sampled until the peak T cell response had passed. A mostly white British donor set with more females was recruited, and clonal diversity was possibly underestimated. Spike was spanned by vaccine-associated CD4 TCRs, which were dominant at 160-218 and 743-854.

To note about this clone: Its antigen is as yet unknown.

Germline CDR1 SGHTS, CDR2 YDEGEE. The CDR3 totals 15 residues. The trim removed 4 bases at V and 10 bases at J, leaving 14 bases unmatched. Profiling relied on immunoSEQ multiplex PCR, and the TCRdb table lists in-frame clones only, not all of them. The sample consists of some 150,000 clones, 70% to 90% of them appearing once. The material was peripheral blood, obtained on day 0 of AZD1222 vaccination. This clonotype originated in an adult in good health. The chain employs TRBV5-8 and TRBJ1-5; 7 bases line up with TRBD1. The CDR3 reads CASSTWTGGGAPQHF. CDR3 DNA sequence: TGTGCCAGCAGCACTTGGACAGGCGGAGGGGCACCCCAGCATTTT.